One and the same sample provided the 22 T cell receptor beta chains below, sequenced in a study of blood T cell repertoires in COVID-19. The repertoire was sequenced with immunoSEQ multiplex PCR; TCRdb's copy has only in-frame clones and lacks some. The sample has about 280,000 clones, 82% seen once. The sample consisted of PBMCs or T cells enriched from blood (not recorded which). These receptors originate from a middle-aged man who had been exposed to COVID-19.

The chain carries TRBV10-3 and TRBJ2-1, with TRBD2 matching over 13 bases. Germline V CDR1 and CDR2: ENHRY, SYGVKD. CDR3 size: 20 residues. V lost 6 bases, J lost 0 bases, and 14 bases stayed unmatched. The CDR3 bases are TGTGCCATCAGCCCCTCGCCGGGACTAGCGGGACGTCCCTCCTACAATGAGCAGTTCTTC. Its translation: CAISPSPGLAGRPSYNEQFF.

CDR3 sequence: CAISEGDSFNSPLHF. The CDR3 nucleotides are TGTGCCATCAGCGAGGGGGACAGTTTTAATTCACCCCTCCACTTT. The chain carries TRBV10-3 and TRBJ1-6; 7 nucleotides agree with TRBD1. The CDR3 is 15 amino acids. Trimming took 6 bases from V and 6 from J; bases not matched to a gene: 8. The V gene's germline CDR1 is ENHRY and CDR2 SYGVKD.

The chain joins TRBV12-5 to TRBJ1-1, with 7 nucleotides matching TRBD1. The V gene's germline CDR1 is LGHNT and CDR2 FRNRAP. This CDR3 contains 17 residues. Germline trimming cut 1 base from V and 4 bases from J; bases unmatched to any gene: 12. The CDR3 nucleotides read TGTGCTAGTGGTTTGGCAACCACAGGGGTTGGGGTCACTGAAGCTTTCTTT. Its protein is CASGLATTGVGVTEAFF. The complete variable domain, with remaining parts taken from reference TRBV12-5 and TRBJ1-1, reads DARVTQTPRHKVTEMGQEVTMRCQPILGHNTVFWYRQTMMQGLELLAYFRNRAPLDDSGMPKDRFSAEMPDATLATLKIQPSEPRDSAVYFCASGLATTGVGVTEAFFGQGTRLTVV.

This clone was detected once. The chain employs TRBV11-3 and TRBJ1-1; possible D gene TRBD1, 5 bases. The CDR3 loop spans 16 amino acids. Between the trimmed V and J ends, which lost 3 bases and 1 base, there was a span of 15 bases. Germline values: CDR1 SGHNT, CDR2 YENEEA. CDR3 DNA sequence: TGTGCCAGCAGCTTGAAGGAGGGGTACTGGAACACTGAAGCTTTCTTT. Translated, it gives CASSLKEGYWNTEAFF.

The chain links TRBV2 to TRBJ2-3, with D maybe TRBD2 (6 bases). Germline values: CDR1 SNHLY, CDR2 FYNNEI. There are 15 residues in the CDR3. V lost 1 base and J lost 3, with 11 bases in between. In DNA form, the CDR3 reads TGTGCCAGCAGTGAAGTTTGGAGGGCTACAGATACGCAGTATTTT. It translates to CASSEVWRATDTQYF.

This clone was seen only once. The CDR3 region is CASSILGAPRPQHF. In DNA form, the CDR3 reads TGTGCCAGTAGTATTTTGGGGGCCCCCCGGCCCCAGCATTTT. The chain links TRBV19 to TRBJ1-5; D may be TRBD1 (6 bases). The CDR3 has 14 residues. The germline gives CDR1 LNHDA, CDR2 SQIVND (reference sequence). The V end was cut by 3 bases, the J end by 9 bases, with 15 bases between.

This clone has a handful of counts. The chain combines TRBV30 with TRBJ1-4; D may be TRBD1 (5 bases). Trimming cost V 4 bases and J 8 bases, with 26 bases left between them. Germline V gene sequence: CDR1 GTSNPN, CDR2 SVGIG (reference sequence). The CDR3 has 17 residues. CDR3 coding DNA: TGTGCCTGGAAAGGGGTCGGTCCTCCCAGTTTCGAGGAAAAACTGTTTTTT. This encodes CAWKGVGPPSFEEKLFF.

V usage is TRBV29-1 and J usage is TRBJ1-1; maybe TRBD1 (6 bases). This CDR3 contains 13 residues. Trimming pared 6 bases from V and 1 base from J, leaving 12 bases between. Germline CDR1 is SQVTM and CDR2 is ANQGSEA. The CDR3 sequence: CSVLGQPNTEAFF. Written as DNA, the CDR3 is TGCAGCGTCCTAGGACAGCCGAACACTGAAGCTTTCTTT.

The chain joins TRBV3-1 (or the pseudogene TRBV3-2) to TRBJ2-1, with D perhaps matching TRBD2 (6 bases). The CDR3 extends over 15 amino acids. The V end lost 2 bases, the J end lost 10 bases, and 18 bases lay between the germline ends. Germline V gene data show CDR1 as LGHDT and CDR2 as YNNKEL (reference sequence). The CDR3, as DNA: TGTGCCAGCAGCCAAAGGAAGGAGGGCGGCTCGGAGCAGTTCTTC. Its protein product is CASSQRKEGGSEQFF.

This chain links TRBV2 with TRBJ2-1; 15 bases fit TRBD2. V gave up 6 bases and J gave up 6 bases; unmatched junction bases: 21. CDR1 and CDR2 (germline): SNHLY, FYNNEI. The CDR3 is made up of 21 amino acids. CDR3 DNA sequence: TGTGCCAGCAGAGGGACACCATGGACTAGCGGGAGGGCCTTTTTAGGCAATGAGCAGTTCTTC. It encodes CASRGTPWTSGRAFLGNEQFF. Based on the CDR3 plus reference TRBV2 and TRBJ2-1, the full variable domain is EPEVTQTPSHQVTQMGQEVILRCVPISNHLYFYWYRQILGQKVEFLVSFYNNEISEKSEIFDDQFSVERPDGSNFTLKIRSTKLEDSAMYFCASRGTPWTSGRAFLGNEQFFGPGTRLTVL.

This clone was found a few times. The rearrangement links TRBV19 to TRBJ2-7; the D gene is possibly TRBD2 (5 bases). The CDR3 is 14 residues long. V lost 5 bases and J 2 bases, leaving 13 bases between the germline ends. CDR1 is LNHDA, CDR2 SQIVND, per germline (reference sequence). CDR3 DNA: TGTGCCAGTAGTTCCGGTCGGAGGACCTACGAGCAGTACTTC. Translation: CASSSGRRTYEQYF.

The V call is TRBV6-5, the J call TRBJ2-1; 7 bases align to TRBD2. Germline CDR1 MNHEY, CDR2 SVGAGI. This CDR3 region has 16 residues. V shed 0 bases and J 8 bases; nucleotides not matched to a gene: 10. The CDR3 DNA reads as TGTGCCAGCAGTTACTCCTCCAGTAGCGGGCGGGATGAGCAGTTCTTC. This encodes CASSYSSSSGRDEQFF.

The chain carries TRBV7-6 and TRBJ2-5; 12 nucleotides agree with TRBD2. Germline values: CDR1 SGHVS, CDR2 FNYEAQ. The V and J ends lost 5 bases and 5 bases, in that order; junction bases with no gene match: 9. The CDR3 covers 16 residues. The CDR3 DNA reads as TGTGCCAGCAGCCCTCAACTAGCGGGAGGTGCCGAGACCCAGTACTTC. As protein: CASSPQLAGGAETQYF. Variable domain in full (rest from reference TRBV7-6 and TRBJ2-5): GAGVSQSPRYKVTKRGQDVALRCDPISGHVSLYWYRQALGQGPEFLTYFNYEAQQDKSGLPNDRFSAERPEGSISTLTIQRTEQRDSAMYRCASSPQLAGGAETQYFGPGTRLLVL.

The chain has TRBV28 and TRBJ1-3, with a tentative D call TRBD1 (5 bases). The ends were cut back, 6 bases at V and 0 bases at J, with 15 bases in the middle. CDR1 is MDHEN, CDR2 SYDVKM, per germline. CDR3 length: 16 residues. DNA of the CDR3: TGTGCCAGCAGCCTTGGGGGGGGGTTCTCTGGAAACACCATATATTTT. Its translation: CASSLGGGFSGNTIYF.

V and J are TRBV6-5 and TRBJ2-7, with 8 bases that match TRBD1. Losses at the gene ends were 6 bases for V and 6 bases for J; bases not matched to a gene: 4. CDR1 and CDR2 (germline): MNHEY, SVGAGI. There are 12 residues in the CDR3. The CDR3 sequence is CASRYGQGEQYF. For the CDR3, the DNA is TGTGCCAGCAGATACGGACAGGGCGAGCAGTACTTC.

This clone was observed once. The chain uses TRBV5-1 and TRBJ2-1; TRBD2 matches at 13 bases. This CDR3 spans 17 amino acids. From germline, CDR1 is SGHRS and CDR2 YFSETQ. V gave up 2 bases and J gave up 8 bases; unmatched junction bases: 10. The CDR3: CASSLRRTSGSVYEQFF. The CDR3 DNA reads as TGCGCCAGCAGCTTACGCCGGACTAGCGGGAGTGTCTATGAGCAGTTCTTC.

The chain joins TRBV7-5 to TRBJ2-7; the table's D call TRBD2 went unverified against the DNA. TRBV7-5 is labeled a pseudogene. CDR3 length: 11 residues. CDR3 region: CVRSFGAEQYF. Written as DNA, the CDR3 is TGTGTCAGAAGCTTCGGAGCCGAGCAGTACTTC.

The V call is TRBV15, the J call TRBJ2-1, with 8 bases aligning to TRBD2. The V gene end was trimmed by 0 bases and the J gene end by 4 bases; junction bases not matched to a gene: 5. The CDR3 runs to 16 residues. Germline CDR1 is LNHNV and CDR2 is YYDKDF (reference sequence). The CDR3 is CATSRDSSGAYNEQFF. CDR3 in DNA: TGTGCCACCAGCAGAGATAGTAGCGGGGCGTACAATGAGCAGTTCTTC.

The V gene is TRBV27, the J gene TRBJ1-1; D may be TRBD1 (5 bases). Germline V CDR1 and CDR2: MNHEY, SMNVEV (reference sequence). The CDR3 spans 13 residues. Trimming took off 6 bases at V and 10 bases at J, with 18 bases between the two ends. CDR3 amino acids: CASRIQGTGGAFF. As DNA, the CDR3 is TGTGCCAGCAGGATCCAGGGAACGGGTGGAGCTTTCTTT.

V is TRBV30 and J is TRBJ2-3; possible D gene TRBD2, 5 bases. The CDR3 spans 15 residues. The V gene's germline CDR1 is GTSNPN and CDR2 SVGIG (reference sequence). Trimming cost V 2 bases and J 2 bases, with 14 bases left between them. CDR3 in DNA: TGTGCCTGGAGTCCCTATACGGGAACCACAGATACGCAGTATTTT. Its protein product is CAWSPYTGTTDTQYF.

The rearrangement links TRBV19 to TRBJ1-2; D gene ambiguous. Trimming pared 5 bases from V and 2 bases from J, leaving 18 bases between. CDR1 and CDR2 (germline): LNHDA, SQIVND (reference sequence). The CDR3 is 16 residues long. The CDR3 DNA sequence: TGTGCCAGTAGTCAGGTGGGAGGGCATGGAAACTATGGCTACACCTTC. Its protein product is CASSQVGGHGNYGYTF.

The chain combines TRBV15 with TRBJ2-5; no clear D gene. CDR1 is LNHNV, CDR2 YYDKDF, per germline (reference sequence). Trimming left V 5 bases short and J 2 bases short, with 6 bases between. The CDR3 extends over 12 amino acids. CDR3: CATSHRQETQYF. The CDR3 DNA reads TGTGCCACCAGCCACCGGCAAGAGACCCAGTACTTC.